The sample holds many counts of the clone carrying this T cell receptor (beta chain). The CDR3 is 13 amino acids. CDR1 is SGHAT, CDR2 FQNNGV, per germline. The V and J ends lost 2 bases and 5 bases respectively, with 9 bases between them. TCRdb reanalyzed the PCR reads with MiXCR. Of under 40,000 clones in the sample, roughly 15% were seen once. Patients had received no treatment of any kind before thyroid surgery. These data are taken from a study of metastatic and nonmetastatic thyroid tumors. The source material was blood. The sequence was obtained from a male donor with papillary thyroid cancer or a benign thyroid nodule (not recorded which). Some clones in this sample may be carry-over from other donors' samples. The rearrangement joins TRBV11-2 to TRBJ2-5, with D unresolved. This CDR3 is CASSLSGLETQYF. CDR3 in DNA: TGTGCCAGCAGCTTATCGGGCTTGGAGACCCAGTACTTC.